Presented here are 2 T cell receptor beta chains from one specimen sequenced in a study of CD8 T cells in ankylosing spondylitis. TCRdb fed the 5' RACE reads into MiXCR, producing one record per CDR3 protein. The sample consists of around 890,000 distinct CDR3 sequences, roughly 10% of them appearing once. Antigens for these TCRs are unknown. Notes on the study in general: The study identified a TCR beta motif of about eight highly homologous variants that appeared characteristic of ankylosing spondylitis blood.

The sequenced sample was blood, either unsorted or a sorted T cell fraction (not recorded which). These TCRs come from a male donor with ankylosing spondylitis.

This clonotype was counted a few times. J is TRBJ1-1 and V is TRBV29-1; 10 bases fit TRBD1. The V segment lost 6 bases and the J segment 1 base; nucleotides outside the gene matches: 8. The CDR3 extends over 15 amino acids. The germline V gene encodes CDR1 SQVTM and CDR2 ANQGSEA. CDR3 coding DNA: TGCAGCGTCCGCCCCCGGGACAGGGGGAACACTGAAGCTTTCTTT. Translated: CSVRPRDRGNTEAFF.

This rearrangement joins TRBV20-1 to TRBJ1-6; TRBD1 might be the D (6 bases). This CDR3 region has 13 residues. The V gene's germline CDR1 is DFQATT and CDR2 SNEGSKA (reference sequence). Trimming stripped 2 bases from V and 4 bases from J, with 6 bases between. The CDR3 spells CSARQGYNSPLHF. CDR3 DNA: TGCAGTGCTAGACAGGGGTATAATTCACCCCTCCACTTT.